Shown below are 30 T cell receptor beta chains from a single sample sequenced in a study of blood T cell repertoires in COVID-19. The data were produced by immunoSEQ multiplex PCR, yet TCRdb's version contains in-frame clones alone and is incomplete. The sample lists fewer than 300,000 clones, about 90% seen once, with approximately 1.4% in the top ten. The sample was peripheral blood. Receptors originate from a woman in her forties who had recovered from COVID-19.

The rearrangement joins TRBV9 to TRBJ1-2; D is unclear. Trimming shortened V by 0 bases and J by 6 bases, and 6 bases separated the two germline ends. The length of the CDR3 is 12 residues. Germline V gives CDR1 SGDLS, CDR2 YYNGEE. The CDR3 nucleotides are TGTGCCAGCAGCGTAGACGGGGATGGCTACACCTTC. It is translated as CASSVDGDGYTF.

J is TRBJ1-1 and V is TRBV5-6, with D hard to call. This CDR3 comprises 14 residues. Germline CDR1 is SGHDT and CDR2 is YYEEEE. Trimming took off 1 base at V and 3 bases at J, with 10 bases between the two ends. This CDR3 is CASSLTQDYTEAFF. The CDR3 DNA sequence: TGTGCCAGCAGCTTGACGCAGGACTACACTGAAGCTTTCTTT. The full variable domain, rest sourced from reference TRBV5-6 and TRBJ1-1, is DAGVTQSPTHLIKTRGQQVTLRCSPKSGHDTVSWYQQALGQGPQFIFQYYEEEERQRGNFPDRFSGHQFPNYSSELNVNALLLGDSALYLCASSLTQDYTEAFFGQGTRLTVV.

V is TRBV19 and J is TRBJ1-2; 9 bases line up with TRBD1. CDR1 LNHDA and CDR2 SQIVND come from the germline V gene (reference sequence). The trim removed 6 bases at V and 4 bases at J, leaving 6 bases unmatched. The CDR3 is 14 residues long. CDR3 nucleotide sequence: TGTGCCAGTAGGAACAGGGGGCGATCCTATGGCTACACCTTC. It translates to CASRNRGRSYGYTF.

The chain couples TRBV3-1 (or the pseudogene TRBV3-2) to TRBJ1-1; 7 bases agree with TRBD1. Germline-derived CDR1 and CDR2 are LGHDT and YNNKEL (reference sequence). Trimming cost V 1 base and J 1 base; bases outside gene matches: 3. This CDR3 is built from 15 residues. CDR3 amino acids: CASSQAGTANTEAFF. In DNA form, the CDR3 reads TGTGCCAGCAGCCAAGCCGGGACAGCGAACACTGAAGCTTTCTTT.

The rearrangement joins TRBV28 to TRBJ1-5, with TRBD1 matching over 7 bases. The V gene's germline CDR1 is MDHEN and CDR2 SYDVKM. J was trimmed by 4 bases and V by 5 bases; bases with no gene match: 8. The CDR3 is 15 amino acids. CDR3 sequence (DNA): TGTGCCAGCAGTCCTACCGGGACAGCAAATCAGCCCCAGCATTTT. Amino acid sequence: CASSPTGTANQPQHF.

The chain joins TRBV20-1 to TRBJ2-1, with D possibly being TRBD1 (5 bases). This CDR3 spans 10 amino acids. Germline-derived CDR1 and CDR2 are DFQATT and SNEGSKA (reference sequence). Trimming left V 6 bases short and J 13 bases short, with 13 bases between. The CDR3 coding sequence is TGCAGTGCCTTTACAGGAGATCAGTTCTTC. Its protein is CSAFTGDQFF.

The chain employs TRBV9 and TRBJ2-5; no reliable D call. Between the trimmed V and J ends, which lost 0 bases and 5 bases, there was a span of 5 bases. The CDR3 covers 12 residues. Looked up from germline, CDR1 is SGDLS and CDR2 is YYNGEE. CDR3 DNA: TGTGCCAGCAGCGTAGGAGCGGAGACCCAGTACTTC. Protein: CASSVGAETQYF.

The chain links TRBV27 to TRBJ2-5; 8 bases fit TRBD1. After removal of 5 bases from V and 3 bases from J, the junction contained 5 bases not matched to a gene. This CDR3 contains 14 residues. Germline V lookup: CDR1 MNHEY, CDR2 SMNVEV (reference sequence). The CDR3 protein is CASSIYRGEETQYF. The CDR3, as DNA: TGTGCCAGCAGTATATACAGGGGGGAAGAGACCCAGTACTTC.

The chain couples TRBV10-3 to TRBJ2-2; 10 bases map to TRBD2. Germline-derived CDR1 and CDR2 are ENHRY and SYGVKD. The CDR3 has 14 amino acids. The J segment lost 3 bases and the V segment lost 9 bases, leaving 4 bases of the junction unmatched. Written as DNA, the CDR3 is TGTGCCATTCTAGCGGGGGAATACACCGGGGAGCTGTTTTTT. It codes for CAILAGEYTGELFF.

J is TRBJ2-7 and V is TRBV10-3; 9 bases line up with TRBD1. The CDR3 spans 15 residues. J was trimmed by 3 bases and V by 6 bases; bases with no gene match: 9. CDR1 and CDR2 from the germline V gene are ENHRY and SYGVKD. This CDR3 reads CAIRARQGEVYEQYF. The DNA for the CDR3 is TGTGCCATCAGGGCCCGACAGGGGGAAGTCTACGAGCAGTACTTC.

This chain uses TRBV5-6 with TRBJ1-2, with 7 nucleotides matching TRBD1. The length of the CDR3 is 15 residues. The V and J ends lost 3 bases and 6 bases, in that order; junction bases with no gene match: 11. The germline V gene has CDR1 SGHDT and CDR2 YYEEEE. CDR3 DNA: TGTGCCAGCAGCTCCCCCTTTGACAGGGTAAATGGCTACACCTTC. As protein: CASSSPFDRVNGYTF.

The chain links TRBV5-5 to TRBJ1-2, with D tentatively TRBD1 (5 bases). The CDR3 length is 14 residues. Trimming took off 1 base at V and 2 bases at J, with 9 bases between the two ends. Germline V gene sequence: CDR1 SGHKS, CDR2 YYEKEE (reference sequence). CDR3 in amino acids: CASSLSGENYGYTF. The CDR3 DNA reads TGTGCCAGCAGCTTGTCGGGGGAGAACTATGGCTACACCTTC.

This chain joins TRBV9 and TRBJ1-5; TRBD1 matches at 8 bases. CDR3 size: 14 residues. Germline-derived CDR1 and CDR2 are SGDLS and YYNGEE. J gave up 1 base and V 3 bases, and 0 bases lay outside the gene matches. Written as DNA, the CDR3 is TGTGCCAGCAGCGCAGGGGGCAGCAATCAGCCCCAGCATTTT. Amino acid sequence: CASSAGGSNQPQHF.

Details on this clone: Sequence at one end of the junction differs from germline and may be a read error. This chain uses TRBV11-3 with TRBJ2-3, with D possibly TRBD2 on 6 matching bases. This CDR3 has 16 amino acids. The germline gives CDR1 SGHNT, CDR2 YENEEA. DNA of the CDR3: TGTGCCAGCAGCTTGGGCGGCGGGGAGAGCATAGATACGCAGTATTTT. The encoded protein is CASSLGGGESIDTQYF.

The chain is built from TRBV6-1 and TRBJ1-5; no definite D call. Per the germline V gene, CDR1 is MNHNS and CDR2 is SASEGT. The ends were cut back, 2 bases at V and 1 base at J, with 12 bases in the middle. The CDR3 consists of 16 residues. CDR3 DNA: TGTGCCAGCAGTGAAAGGCCAGGTTTAAGCAATCAGCCCCAGCATTTT. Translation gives CASSERPGLSNQPQHF.

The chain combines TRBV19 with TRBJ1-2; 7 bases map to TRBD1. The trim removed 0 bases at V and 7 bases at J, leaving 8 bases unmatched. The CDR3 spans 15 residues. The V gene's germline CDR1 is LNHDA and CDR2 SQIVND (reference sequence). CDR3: CASSIEDRYAGGYTF. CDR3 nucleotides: TGTGCCAGTAGTATAGAGGACAGGTACGCGGGTGGCTACACCTTC. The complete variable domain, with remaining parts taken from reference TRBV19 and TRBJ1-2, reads DGGITQSPKYLFRKEGQNVTLSCEQNLNHDAMYWYRQDPGQGLRLIYYSQIVNDFQKGDIAEGYSVSREKKESFPLTVTSAQKNPTAFYLCASSIEDRYAGGYTFGSGTRLTVV.

CDR3 sequence reads: CASSSDINEKLFF. CDR3 in DNA: TGTGCCAGCTCATCGGACATTAATGAAAAACTGTTTTTT. The genes are TRBV18 and TRBJ1-4; tentatively, D is TRBD1 (5 bases). The CDR3 sequence is 13 residues long. V gave up 5 bases and J gave up 4 bases, with 8 bases separating them. CDR1 and CDR2 from the germline V gene are KGHSH and LQKENI. Full variable domain (outside the CDR3, taken from reference TRBV18 and TRBJ1-4): NAGVMQNPRHLVRRRGQEARLRCSPMKGHSHVYWYRQLPEEGLKFMVYLQKENIIDESGMPKERFSAEFPKEGPSILRIQQVVRGDSAAYFCASSSDINEKLFFGSGTQLSVL.

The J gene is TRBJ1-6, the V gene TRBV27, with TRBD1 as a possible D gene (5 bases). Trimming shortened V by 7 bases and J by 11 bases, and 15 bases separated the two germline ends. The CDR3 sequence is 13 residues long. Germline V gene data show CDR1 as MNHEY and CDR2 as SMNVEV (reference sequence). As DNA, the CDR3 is TGTGCCAGCACGGGCGGGGGACGGACACCCCTCCACTTT. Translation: CASTGGGRTPLHF.

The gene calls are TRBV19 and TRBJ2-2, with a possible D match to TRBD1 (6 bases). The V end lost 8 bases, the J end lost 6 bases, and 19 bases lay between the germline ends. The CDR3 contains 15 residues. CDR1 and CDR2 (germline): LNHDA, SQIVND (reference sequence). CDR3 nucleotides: TGTGCCAGTCACACGCCCGGCTGGACAGCCGGGGAGCTGTTTTTT. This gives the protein CASHTPGWTAGELFF.

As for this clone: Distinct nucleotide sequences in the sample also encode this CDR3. CDR3 nucleotides: TGTGCCAGCAGTCGGGAAGAGACCCAGTACTTC. It codes for CASSREETQYF. The V and J genes are TRBV12-3 or TRBV12-4 and TRBJ2-5, with D uncertain. The CDR3 consists of 11 residues. Trimming stripped 5 bases from V and 3 bases from J, with 4 bases between.

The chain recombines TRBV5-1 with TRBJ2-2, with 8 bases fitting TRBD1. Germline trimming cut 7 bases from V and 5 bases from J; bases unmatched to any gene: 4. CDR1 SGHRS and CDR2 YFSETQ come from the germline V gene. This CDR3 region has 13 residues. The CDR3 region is CASGQGATGELFF. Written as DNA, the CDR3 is TGCGCCAGCGGGCAGGGGGCGACCGGGGAGCTGTTTTTT.

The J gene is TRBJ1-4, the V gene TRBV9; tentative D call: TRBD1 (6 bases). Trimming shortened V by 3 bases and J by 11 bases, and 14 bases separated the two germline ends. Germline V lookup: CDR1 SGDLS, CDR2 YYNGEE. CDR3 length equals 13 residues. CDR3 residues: CASSEGGVGKLFF. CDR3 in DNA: TGTGCCAGCAGCGAAGGGGGTGTAGGGAAACTGTTTTTT.

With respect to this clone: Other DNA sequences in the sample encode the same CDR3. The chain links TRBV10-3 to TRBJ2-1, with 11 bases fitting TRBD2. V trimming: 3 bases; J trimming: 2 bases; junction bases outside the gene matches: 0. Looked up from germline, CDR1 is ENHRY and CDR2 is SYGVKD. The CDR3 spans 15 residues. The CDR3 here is CAISELAGAYNEQFF. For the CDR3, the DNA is TGTGCCATCAGTGAACTAGCGGGGGCCTACAATGAGCAGTTCTTC.

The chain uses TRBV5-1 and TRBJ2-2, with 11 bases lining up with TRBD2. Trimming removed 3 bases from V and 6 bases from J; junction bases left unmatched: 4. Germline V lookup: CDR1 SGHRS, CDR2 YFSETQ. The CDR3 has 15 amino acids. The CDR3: CASSYSGGAAGELFF. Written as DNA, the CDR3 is TGCGCCAGCAGCTATAGCGGGGGGGCAGCCGGGGAGCTGTTTTTT.

CDR3 residues: CASSREAGQRNSPLHF. The CDR3 DNA follows: TGTGCCAGCAGCCGGGAGGCGGGACAGAGGAATTCACCCCTCCACTTT. The gene calls are TRBV4-2 and TRBJ1-6; the match to TRBD1 covers 7 bases. V shed 4 bases and J 7 bases; nucleotides not matched to a gene: 10. The CDR3 spans 16 residues. CDR1 and CDR2 (germline): LGHNA, YNFKEQ.

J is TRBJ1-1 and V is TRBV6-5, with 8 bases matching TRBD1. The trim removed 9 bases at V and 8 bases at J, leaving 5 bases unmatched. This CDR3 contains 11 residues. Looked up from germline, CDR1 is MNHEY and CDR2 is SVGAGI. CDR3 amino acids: CASDRGREAFF. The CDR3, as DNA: TGTGCCAGTGACAGGGGTAGAGAAGCTTTCTTT.

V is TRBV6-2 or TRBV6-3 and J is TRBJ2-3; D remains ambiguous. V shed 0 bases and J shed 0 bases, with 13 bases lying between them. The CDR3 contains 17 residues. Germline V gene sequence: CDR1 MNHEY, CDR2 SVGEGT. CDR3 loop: CASSYSIFDGSTDTQYF. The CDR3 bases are TGTGCCAGCAGTTACTCGATTTTCGACGGGAGCACAGATACGCAGTATTTT.

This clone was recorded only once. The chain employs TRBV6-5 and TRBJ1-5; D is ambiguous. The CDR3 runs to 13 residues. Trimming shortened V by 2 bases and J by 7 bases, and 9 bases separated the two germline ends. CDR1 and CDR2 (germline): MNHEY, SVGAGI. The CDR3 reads CASSYTYKQPQHF. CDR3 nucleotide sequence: TGTGCCAGCAGTTACACATATAAACAGCCCCAGCATTTT.

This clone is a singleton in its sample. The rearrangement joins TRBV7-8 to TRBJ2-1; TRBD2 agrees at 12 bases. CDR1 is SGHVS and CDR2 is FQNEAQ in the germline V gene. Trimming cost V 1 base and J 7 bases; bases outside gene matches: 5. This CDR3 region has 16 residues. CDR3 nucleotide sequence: TGTGCCAGCAGCTTAGTGCCTAGCGGGGGGGCAAATGAGCAGTTCTTC. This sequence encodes CASSLVPSGGANEQFF. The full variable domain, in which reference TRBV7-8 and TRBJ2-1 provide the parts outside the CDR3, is GAGVSQSPRYKVAKRGQDVALRCDPISGHVSLFWYQQALGQGPEFLTYFQNEAQLDKSGLPSDRFFAERPEGSVSTLKIQRTQQEDSAVYLCASSLVPSGGANEQFFGPGTRLTVL.

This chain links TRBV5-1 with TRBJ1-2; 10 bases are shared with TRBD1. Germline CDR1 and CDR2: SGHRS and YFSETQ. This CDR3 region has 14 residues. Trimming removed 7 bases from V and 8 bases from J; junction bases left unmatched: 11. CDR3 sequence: CASGGTGDQWGYTF. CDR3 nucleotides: TGCGCCAGCGGAGGGACAGGGGATCAGTGGGGCTACACCTTC.